This TCR beta chain was obtained from a study of OX40 agonist ivuxolimab in advanced cancers. On the study more broadly: Patients were dosed intravenously with ivuxolimab at 0.01 to 10 mg/kg every 2 weeks. General study findings and limits: In the 0.1 to 3.0 mg/kg range, CD4+ and CD8+ blood T cells had expanded clonally by week 6. Among patients with partial responses at 0.1-3.0 mg/kg, clonal expansion was among the lowest.

The protocol was immunoSEQ multiplex PCR, while the TCRdb copy is restricted to in-frame clones and leaves out a portion. The table has some 25,000 clones, roughly 85% seen once. V shed 5 bases and J 9 bases; nucleotides not matched to a gene: 7. Germline V gives CDR1 SGHVS, CDR2 FQNEAQ. The CDR3 loop spans 14 amino acids. Points on this clone: The antigen remains unidentified.

The chain employs TRBV7-8 and TRBJ1-6; 7 bases align to TRBD1. The sample was CD4+ or CD8+ T cells sorted from blood, taken in a trial of the OX40 agonist ivuxolimab. This clonotype was obtained from an adult with an advanced solid tumor such as melanoma, head and neck, liver or kidney cancer. The DNA for the CDR3 is TGTGCCAGCAGCCGACAGGGCAGAGGTTCACCCCTCCACTTT. Amino acids: CASSRQGRGSPLHF.